Listed below are T cell receptor beta chains from one sample, sequenced in a study of long-term antiretroviral therapy in people with HIV. Sequencing was performed with immunoSEQ multiplex PCR; in TCRdb, only in-frame clones are kept and a portion is missing. The sample carries about 22,000 clones, over 75% recorded once. Sequenced material: unsorted PBMCs, taken 0.6 years after starting antiretroviral therapy. Receptors were obtained from a man aged 60 to 69 with HIV. Both conserved end residues are part of each CDR3. D genes are given only for firm matches.

TRBV10-2,TRBD2,CASSGGGSNEQYF
TRBV5-6,NA,CASSFFTRAGGAKAFF
TRBV7-7,NA,CASSLAGVSNEQFF
TRBV7-2,TRBD2,CASSFFGTSEETQYF
TRBV11-1,TRBD2,CASSRYPHTGGDTDTQYF
TRBV5-1,TRBD2,CASSLLAGTTYEQYF
TRBV19,TRBD1,CASSIADRAPDYGYTF
TRBV2,NA,CASGAGRTQYF
TRBV5-1,TRBD1,CASSLGAGGTGELFF
TRBV6-5,NA,CASRGGKGPQHF
TRBV6-4,NA,CASSDRGGLFF
TRBV7-9,NA,CASSLDRQGFSSPLHF
TRBV18,NA,CASSPEASEAYEQYF
TRBV28,NA,CASRLTKTEAFF
TRBV5-6,NA,CASSPGLPPLHF
TRBV4-3,NA,CASSQDRASYEQYF
TRBV5-1,TRBD1,CASSLGTAQETQYF
TRBV6-6,NA,CASSLGDRETQYF
TRBV9,TRBD1,CASSGQGHTGELFF
TRBV18,NA,CASSPGAGNQPQHF